These 3 T cell receptor beta chains came from one sample sequenced in a study of blood T cell repertoires in COVID-19. Using immunoSEQ multiplex PCR, the repertoire was profiled, and TCRdb retains in-frame clones only, with some absent. The table shows about 250,000 clones, with 85% to 90% occurring only once. Material: PBMCs or T cells enriched from blood (not recorded which). The receptors come from a man in his forties who had recovered from COVID-19.

The chain uses TRBV6-5 and TRBJ2-7; 12 bases align to TRBD2. V dropped 7 bases and J dropped 4; count of bases not matched to a gene: 5. This CDR3 has 14 residues. The germline V gene has CDR1 MNHEY and CDR2 SVGAGI. In nucleotides, the CDR3 is TGTGCCAGCAACTCCGGGACTAGCGGGTACGAGCAGTACTTC. Translation gives CASNSGTSGYEQYF.

The V and J genes are TRBV3-1 (or the pseudogene TRBV3-2) and TRBJ2-7; the D gene is possibly TRBD1 (6 bases). Trimming took 5 bases from V and 4 from J, leaving 27 bases between them. The CDR3 is 18 residues long. Germline CDR1 reads LGHDT; CDR2 reads YNNKEL (reference sequence). DNA of the CDR3: TGTGCCAGCAGCTTAGGTGCTCTAACAGTGGGGGCGAAGTACGAGCAGTACTTC. Its protein is CASSLGALTVGAKYEQYF.

This chain joins TRBV19 and TRBJ1-1; possible D gene TRBD1, 5 bases. CDR1 and CDR2 from the germline V gene are LNHDA and SQIVND (reference sequence). V was clipped by 2 bases and J by 6 bases, with 19 bases between them. CDR3 length: 16 residues. CDR3 sequence (DNA): TGTGCCAGTAGTATAAGGGGCCGCGGAGTAGGCGCTGAAGCTTTCTTT. Translating gives CASSIRGRGVGAEAFF.